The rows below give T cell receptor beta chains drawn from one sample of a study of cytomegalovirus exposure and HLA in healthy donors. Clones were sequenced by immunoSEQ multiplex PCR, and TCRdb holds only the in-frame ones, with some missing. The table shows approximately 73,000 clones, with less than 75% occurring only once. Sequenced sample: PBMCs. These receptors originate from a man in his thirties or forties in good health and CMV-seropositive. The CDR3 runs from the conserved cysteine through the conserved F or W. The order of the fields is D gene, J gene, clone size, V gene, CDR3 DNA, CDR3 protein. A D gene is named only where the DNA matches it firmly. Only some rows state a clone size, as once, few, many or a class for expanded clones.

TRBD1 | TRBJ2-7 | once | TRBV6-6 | TGTGCCAGCAGTTATTCGATAACAGGGGACTACGAGCAGTACTTC | CASSYSITGDYEQYF
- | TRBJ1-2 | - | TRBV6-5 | TGTGCCGTCATGGCCGGGGATCTGAGCGGCTACACCTTC | CAVMAGDLSGYTF
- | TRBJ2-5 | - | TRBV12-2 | TGTGCAAGTCGCTTAAGAGTGCTTCGAACGGGACAGCAGTACTTC | CASRLRVLRTGQQYF
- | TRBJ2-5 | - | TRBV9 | TGTGCCAGCAGCCCAGGGCAGGGCTTCCCTGAGACCCAGTACTTC | CASSPGQGFPETQYF
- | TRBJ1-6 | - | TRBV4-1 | TGCGCCAGCAGCCCCAGGGTTGATAATTCACCCCTCCACTTT | CASSPRVDNSPLHF
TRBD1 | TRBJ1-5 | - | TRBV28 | TGTGCCAGCAGTTTCCAGGGGGATCCGAGAGATCAGCCCCAGCATTTT | CASSFQGDPRDQPQHF
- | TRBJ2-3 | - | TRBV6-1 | TGTGCCAGCAGTGAACAGTTTTTAGATACGCAGTATTTT | CASSEQFLDTQYF
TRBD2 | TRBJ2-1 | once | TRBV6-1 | TGTGCCAGCATCCTGACTAGCGGGAAGTATGATGAGCAGTTCTTC | CASILTSGKYDEQFF
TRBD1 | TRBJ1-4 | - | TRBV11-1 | TGTGCCAGCAGCCGGACAGGGGTTAAGGAAAAACTGTTTTTT | CASSRTGVKEKLFF
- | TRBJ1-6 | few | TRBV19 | TGTGCCAGCAAGGGAGGGGTTCCACCCCTCCACTTT | CASKGGVPPLHF
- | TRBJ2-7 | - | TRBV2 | TGTGCCAGCAGTGAACAGGGGCCCACGAACTCCTACGAGCAGTACTTC | CASSEQGPTNSYEQYF
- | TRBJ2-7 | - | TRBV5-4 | TGTGCCAGCAGCCCATCGGCGGGCCGAGCCTACGAGCAGTACTTC | CASSPSAGRAYEQYF
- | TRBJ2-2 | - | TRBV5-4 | TGTGCCAGCAGCCACAGACAGTACCCCGGGGAGCTGTTTTTT | CASSHRQYPGELFF
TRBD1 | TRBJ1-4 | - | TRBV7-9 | TGTGCCAGCAGCCCTCAGACAGGGGGAGGAACCGAAAAACTGTTTTTT | CASSPQTGGGTEKLFF
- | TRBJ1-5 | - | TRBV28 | TGTGCCAGCAGCCGACAGCTCAATCAGCCCCAGCATTTT | CASSRQLNQPQHF
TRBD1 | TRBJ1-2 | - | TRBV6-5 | TGTGCCAGCTTAGGGGACAGGCCCTATGGCTACACCTTC | CASLGDRPYGYTF
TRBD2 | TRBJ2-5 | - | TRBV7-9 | TGTGCCAGCAGCGCTAGCGGGAAAGGGGAGACCCAGTACTTC | CASSASGKGETQYF
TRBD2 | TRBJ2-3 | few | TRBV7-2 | TGTGCCAGCAGCTTACTTTTAGCGGGAGTAGATACGCAGTATTTT | CASSLLLAGVDTQYF
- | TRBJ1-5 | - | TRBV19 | TGTGCCAGTAGTATCATCGCGACAGAGCAGCCCCAGCATTTT | CASSIIATEQPQHF